The clone carrying this TCR beta chain has just a few counts. The antigen is undetermined. The data belong to a study of blood T cells in healthy people across ages. Sample-barcoded 5' priming and a J-beta primer mix drove a second PCR of roughly 7 to 11 cycles. Each of the cDNA molecules was tagged by a template-switch adaptor with 12 random nucleotides. TCRdb re-analysed the 5' RACE reads in MiXCR, keeping a single row per CDR3 protein. The sample lists roughly 1.9 million distinct CDR3 sequences, around 40% occurring once. Study-wide results and caveats: Correlation between TCR beta diversity and naive T cell percentage was strong.

The CDR3 covers 17 residues. The germline V gene has CDR1 SEHNR and CDR2 FQNEAQ (reference sequence). V was trimmed by 5 bases and J by 0 bases, leaving 19 bases between them. This TCR was sampled from a human donor in good health. Sequenced sample: blood. V usage is TRBV7-9 and J usage is TRBJ2-5, with D perhaps TRBD2 (6 bases). The CDR3 coding sequence is TGTGCCAGCAGCCTCCCCCCGGGACTGGGGTACCAAGAGACCCAGTACTTC. The encoded protein is CASSLPPGLGYQETQYF.